These 20 T cell receptor beta chains originate from one sample sequenced in a study of blood T cell repertoires in COVID-19. Data came from immunoSEQ multiplex PCR; TCRdb stores just in-frame clones and leaves some out. The sample comprises under 100,000 clones, roughly nine tenths of which are singletons, and around 8.6% rests with the top ten. Sequenced input: peripheral blood. These receptors all come from a man aged 50 to 60 with acute or convalescent COVID-19.

The chain has TRBV12-5 and TRBJ2-7, with D maybe TRBD1 (6 bases). V lost 8 bases to trimming and J lost 4 bases, with 18 bases between them. The germline V gene encodes CDR1 LGHNT and CDR2 FRNRAP. This CDR3 has 14 residues. The CDR3 sequence is CASPGTGQSYEQYV. CDR3 sequence (DNA): TGTGCTAGTCCCGGTACGGGACAATCTTACGAGCAGTACGTC.

This sequence joins TRBV7-7 and TRBJ1-3, with D perhaps matching TRBD1 (5 bases). Trimming stripped 9 bases from V and 5 bases from J, with 17 bases between. The CDR3 has 14 amino acids. Germline V gives CDR1 SSHAT, CDR2 FNYEAQ (reference sequence). DNA of the CDR3: TGTGCCAGGCCCGCAGGGTTTATGAGAAACACCATATATTTT. It translates to CARPAGFMRNTIYF.

V gene TRBV29-1 combines with J gene TRBJ1-2; unclear D gene. The CDR3 has 13 amino acids. Germline V CDR1 and CDR2: SQVTM, ANQGSEA. The germline V and J ends were trimmed by 7 bases and 4 bases, with 16 bases remaining between them. The CDR3 region is CSAQTGSFYGYTF. The CDR3 DNA reads TGCAGCGCGCAGACTGGAAGTTTCTATGGCTACACCTTC.

The CDR3 coding sequence is TGTGCCAGCAGTATTCAGGGGAATCAGCCCCAGCATTTT. Protein product: CASSIQGNQPQHF. The chain is built from TRBV6-5 and TRBJ1-5; TRBD1 might be the D (6 bases). With 5 bases removed from V and 4 bases from J, the gap between germline ends came to 9 bases. The CDR3 has 13 residues. CDR1 is MNHEY, CDR2 SVGAGI, per germline.

The chain links TRBV3-1 (or the pseudogene TRBV3-2) to TRBJ1-3, with 9 positions matching TRBD1. The CDR3 extends over 15 amino acids. V dropped 4 bases and J dropped 3; count of bases not matched to a gene: 4. Germline V CDR1 and CDR2: LGHDT, YNNKEL (reference sequence). The CDR3 coding sequence is TGTGCCAGCAGCCCACAGGGGGCAAGTGGAAACACCATATATTTT. Translation gives CASSPQGASGNTIYF.

The chain recombines TRBV7-2 with TRBJ1-2, with D hard to call. V was shortened by 4 bases and J by 3 bases, with 12 bases between the two germline ends. Per the germline V gene, CDR1 is SGHTA and CDR2 is FQGNSA. The CDR3 spans 14 residues. Written as DNA, the CDR3 is TGTGCCAGCAGCTCGGCAGGCTCCGACTATGGCTACACCTTC. This sequence encodes CASSSAGSDYGYTF.

This rearrangement joins TRBV14 to TRBJ1-4; no definite D call. The CDR3 spans 16 residues. Germline-derived CDR1 and CDR2 are SGHDN and FVKESK. The V end lost 0 bases, the J end lost 5 bases, and 13 bases lay between the germline ends. The CDR3 protein is CASSQDPGGRNEKLFF. For the CDR3, the DNA is TGTGCCAGCAGCCAAGACCCCGGCGGGAGGAATGAAAAACTGTTTTTT.

This CDR3 reads CAWSRGETNEKLFF. DNA for the CDR3: TGTGCCTGGAGTCGGGGGGAGACTAATGAAAAACTGTTTTTT. The rearrangement uses TRBV30 and TRBJ1-4; possibly TRBD1 for D (5 bases). Germline-derived CDR1 and CDR2 are GTSNPN and SVGIG (reference sequence). V was trimmed by 2 bases and J by 2 bases, leaving 9 bases between them. There are 14 residues in the CDR3.

The chain carries TRBV7-3 and TRBJ2-2; possible D gene TRBD2, 5 bases. V was trimmed by 3 bases and J by 5 bases, leaving 7 bases between them. Per the germline V gene, CDR1 is SGHTA and CDR2 is FQGTGA. This CDR3 comprises 13 residues. The DNA for the CDR3 is TGTGCCAGCAGCTTCGGGGTTACCGGGGAGCTGTTTTTT. Protein product: CASSFGVTGELFF.

The rearrangement links TRBV30 to TRBJ2-1, with 8 bases identical to TRBD2. J gave up 7 bases and V 0 bases, and 5 bases lay outside the gene matches. The germline V gene has CDR1 GTSNPN and CDR2 SVGIG (reference sequence). The length of the CDR3 is 14 residues. The CDR3 DNA is TGTGCCTGGAGTGTGTCTACGGGGGGGAATGAGCAGTTCTTC. As protein: CAWSVSTGGNEQFF.

V and J are TRBV6-5 and TRBJ1-1; 10 bases map to TRBD1. This CDR3 has 13 amino acids. Germline V gives CDR1 MNHEY, CDR2 SVGAGI. With V trimmed by 7 bases and J by 10 bases, 9 bases remained unmatched. The CDR3 spells CASNGQGVFGAFF. DNA for the CDR3: TGTGCCAGCAACGGACAGGGGGTCTTCGGAGCTTTCTTT.

This clone appeared a few times. This CDR3 is CASSTMFGTEYGYTF. CDR3 sequence (DNA): TGTGCCAGCAGTACAATGTTCGGGACAGAGTATGGCTACACCTTC. This chain connects TRBV6-5 to TRBJ1-2; 7 bases line up with TRBD1. CDR3 length: 15 residues. Trimming cost V 5 bases and J 5 bases; bases outside gene matches: 11. Germline-derived CDR1 and CDR2 are MNHEY and SVGAGI.

This chain uses TRBV7-2 with TRBJ2-1; tentative D call: TRBD2 (7 bases). In germline, CDR1 is SGHTA, CDR2 FQGNSA. The CDR3 length is 15 residues. V gave up 0 bases and J gave up 7 bases, with 13 bases separating them. The CDR3 region is CASSLAGGPWNEQFF. CDR3 in DNA: TGTGCCAGCAGCTTAGCGGGGGGGCCTTGGAATGAGCAGTTCTTC. Looking up the rest from reference TRBV7-2 and TRBJ2-1 gives the full variable domain: GAGVSQSPSNKVTEKGKDVELRCDPISGHTALYWYRQSLGQGLEFLIYFQGNSAPDKSGLPSDRFSAERTGGSVSTLTIQRTQQEDSAVYLCASSLAGGPWNEQFFGPGTRLTVL.

The genes are TRBV4-1 and TRBJ2-3, with D possibly TRBD2 on 7 matching bases. Germline V lookup: CDR1 MGHRA, CDR2 YSYEKL. Trimming took off 5 bases at V and 6 bases at J, with 21 bases between the two ends. The CDR3 contains 16 residues. The CDR3 loop is CASSFMAGRGHDTQYF. The CDR3, as DNA: TGCGCCAGCAGCTTTATGGCTGGGCGGGGGCACGATACGCAGTATTTT.

Turning to this clone: At one boundary the junction diverges from the germline segment, which might be a read error. The rearrangement joins TRBV3-1 (or the pseudogene TRBV3-2) to TRBJ1-2, with 9 bases that match TRBD1. CDR1 LGHDT and CDR2 YNNKEL come from the germline V gene (reference sequence). This CDR3 spans 13 amino acids. The CDR3 here is CASSSRDRDPYAF. The CDR3 DNA reads TGTGCCAGCAGCTCTCGGGACAGGGACCCTTACGCCTTC.

The chain links TRBV5-4 to TRBJ1-4, with a weak D call TRBD1 (6 bases). The CDR3 is 15 residues long. CDR1 and CDR2 from the germline V gene are SGHNT and YYREEE (reference sequence). Trimming pared 4 bases from V and 6 bases from J, leaving 16 bases between. CDR3 in DNA: TGTGCCAGCAGCGCAACAGGGAAGGAAGATGAAAAACTGTTTTTT. Residues: CASSATGKEDEKLFF.

The rearrangement joins TRBV15 to TRBJ1-2, with D possibly matching TRBD1 (6 bases). V gave up 3 bases and J gave up 8 bases, with 16 bases separating them. This CDR3 is 14 amino acids long. CDR1 and CDR2 (germline): LNHNV, YYDKDF (reference sequence). The CDR3 protein is CATSSNRASGGYTF. The DNA for the CDR3 is TGTGCCACCAGCAGCAACAGGGCCTCGGGCGGCTACACCTTC.

The V gene is TRBV4-1, the J gene TRBJ2-3, with 7 bases fitting TRBD2. V was clipped by 1 base and J by 2 bases; unmatched bases: 9. The length of the CDR3 is 17 residues. Germline V gene lookup returns CDR1 MGHRA and CDR2 YSYEKL. CDR3 nucleotide sequence: TGCGCCAGCAGCCAAGTGGTGACTAGCCCTTACACAGATACGCAGTATTTT. This codes for CASSQVVTSPYTDTQYF.

This clone was recorded once. The CDR3 DNA reads TGTGCCAGCAGCCAAGGGGGACAGGGGGCGAATGGCTACACCTTC. Its translation is CASSQGGQGANGYTF. The chain links TRBV4-2 to TRBJ1-2; TRBD1 aligns across 12 bases. This CDR3 has 15 residues. The V segment lost 1 base and the J segment 6 bases; nucleotides outside the gene matches: 3. CDR1 is LGHNA and CDR2 is YNFKEQ in the germline V gene.

The V gene is TRBV30, the J gene TRBJ1-2, with D perhaps matching TRBD1 (6 bases). The CDR3 runs 22 residues. V was shortened by 5 bases and J by 2 bases, with 39 bases between the two germline ends. The germline V gene encodes CDR1 GTSNPN and CDR2 SVGIG (reference sequence). DNA of the CDR3: TGTGCCTGGTTCTTCCGACCCGGAATTCAGGACAGAACTCTATCGAACAACTATGGCTACACCTTC. Translating gives CAWFFRPGIQDRTLSNNYGYTF.